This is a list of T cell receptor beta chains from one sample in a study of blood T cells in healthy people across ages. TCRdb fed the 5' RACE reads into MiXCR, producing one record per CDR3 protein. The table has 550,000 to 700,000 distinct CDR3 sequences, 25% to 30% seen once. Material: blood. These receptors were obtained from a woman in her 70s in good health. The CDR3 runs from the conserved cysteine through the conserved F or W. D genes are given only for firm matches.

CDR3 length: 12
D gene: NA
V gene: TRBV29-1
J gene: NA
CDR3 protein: CSVEGGPYEQYF

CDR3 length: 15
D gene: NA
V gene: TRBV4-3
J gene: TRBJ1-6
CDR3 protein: CASSRQGANNSPLHF

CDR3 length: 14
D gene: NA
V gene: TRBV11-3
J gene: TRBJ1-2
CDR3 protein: CASSGGGNYYGYTF

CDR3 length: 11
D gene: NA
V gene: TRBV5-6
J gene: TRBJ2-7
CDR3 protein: CASSFSDEQYF

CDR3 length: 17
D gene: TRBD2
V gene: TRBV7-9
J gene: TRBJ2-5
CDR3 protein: CASSLGQASGGQETQYF

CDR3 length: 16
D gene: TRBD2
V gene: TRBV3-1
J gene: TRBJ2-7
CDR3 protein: CASSPLLAGGKNEQYF

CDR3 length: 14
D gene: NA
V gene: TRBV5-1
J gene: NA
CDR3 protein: CASSFASGNYEQYF

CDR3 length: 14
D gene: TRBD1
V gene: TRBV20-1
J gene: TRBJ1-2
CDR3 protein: CSARDTGAARGYTF

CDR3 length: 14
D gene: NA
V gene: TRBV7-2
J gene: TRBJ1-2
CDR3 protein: CASSFLVGREGYTF

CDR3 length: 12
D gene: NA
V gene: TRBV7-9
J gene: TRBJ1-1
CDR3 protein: CASSLLRSEAFF

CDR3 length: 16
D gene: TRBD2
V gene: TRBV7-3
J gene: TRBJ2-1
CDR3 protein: CASSLNRGGQINEQFF

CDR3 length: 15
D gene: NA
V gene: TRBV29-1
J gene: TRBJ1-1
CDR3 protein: CSVAEGSRVVTEAFF

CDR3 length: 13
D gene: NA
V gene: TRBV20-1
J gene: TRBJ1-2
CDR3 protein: CSVLSNLNYGYTF

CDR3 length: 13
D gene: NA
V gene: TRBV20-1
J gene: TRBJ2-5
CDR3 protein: CSATRTNQETQYF

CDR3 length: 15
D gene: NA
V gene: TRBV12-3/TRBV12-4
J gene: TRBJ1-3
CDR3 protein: CASSLLGAQKNTIYF

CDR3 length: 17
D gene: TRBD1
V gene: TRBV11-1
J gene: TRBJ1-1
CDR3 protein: CASSLRSQGAFVTEAFF

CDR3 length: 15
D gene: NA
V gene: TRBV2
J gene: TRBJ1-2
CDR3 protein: CASRYNRVKGYGYTF

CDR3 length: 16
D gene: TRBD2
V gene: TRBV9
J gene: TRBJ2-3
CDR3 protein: CASSVASGGPTDTQYF

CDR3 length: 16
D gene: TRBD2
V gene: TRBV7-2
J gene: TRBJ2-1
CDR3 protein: CASSPFTSGGAGEQFF

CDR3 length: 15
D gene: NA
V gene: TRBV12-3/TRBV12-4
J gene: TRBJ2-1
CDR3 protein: CASSQGLSGGREQFF

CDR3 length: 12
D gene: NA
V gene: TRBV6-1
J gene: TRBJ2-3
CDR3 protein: CASSAYADTQYF

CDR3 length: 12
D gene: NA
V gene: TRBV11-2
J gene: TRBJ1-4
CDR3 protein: CASSPEGEKLFF

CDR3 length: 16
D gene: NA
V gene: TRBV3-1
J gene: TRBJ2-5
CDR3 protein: CASSQERETYQETQYF

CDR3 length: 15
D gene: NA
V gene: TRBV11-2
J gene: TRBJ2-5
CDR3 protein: CASSLSLVVQETQYF

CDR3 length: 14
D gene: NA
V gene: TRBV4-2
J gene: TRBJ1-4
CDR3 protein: CASSQDRRVEKLFF

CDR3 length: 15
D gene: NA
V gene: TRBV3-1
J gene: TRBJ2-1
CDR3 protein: CASSPGHLSCNEQFF

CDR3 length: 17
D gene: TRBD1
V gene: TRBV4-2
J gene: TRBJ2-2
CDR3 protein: CASSQGDRGRRVRELFF

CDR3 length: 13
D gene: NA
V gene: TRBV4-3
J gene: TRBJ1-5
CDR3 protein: CASSQRGGGPQHF

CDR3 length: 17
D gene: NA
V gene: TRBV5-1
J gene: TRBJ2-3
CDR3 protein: CAGSLGDGGNSTDTQYF

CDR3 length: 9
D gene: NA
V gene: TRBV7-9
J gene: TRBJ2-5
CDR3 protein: CALEETQYF

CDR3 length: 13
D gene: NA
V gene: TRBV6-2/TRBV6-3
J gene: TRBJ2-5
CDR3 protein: CASSPGPLRTQYF

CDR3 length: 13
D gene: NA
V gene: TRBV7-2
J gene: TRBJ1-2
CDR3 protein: CASSLDSLGGYTF

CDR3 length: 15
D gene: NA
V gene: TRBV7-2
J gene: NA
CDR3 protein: CASSPRRVNGETQYF

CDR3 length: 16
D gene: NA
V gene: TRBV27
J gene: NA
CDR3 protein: CASSAVSGTIAYEQYF